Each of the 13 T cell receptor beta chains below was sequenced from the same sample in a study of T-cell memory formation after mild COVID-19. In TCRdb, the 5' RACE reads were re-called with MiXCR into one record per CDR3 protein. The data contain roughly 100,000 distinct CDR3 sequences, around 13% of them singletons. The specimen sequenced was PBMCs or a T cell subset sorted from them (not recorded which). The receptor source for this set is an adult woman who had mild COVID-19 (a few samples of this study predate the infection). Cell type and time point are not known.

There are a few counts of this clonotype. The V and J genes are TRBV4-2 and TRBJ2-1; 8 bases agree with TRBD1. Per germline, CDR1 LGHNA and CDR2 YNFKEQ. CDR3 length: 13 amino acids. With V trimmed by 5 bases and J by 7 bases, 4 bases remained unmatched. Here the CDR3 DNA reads TGTGCCAGCAGCGGACAGGGCGCGAATGAGCAGTTCTTC. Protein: CASSGQGANEQFF.

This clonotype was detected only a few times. The CDR3 DNA sequence: TGTGCCAGCAGTTTCTATTCAGGGCCAGGGATACGGACCGGGGAGCTGTTTTTT. This codes for CASSFYSGPGIRTGELFF. The V and J genes are TRBV12-3 or TRBV12-4 and TRBJ2-2, with D possibly being TRBD1 (5 bases). The CDR3 loop spans 18 amino acids. Trimming removed 3 bases from V and 5 bases from J, with 22 bases in between.

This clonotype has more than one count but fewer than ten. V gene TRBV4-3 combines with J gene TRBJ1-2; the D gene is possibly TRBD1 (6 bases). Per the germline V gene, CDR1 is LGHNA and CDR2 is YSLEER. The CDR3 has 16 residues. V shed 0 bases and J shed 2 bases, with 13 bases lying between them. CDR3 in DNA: TGCGCCAGCAGCCAAGATCTAGGCAGGGGAAACTATGGCTACACCTTC. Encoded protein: CASSQDLGRGNYGYTF.

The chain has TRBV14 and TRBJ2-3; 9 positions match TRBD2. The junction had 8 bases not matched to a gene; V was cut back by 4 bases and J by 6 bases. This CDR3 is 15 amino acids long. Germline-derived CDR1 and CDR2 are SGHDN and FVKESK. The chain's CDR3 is CASSLRGRAMDTQYF. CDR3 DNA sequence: TGTGCCAGCAGCCTCCGCGGGAGGGCCATGGATACGCAGTATTTT.

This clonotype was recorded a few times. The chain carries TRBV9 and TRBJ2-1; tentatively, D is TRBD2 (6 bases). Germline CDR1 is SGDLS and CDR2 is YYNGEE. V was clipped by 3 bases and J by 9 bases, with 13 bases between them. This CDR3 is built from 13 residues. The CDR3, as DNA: TGTGCCAGCAGCGCCTCCCAGGGAGGTGAGCAGTTCTTC. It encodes CASSASQGGEQFF.

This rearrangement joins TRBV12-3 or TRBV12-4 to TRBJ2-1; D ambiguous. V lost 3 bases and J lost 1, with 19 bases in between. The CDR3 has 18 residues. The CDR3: CASSFFGFRSGSYNEQFF. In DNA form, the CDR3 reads TGTGCCAGCAGTTTCTTTGGTTTTCGATCCGGGTCCTACAATGAGCAGTTCTTC.

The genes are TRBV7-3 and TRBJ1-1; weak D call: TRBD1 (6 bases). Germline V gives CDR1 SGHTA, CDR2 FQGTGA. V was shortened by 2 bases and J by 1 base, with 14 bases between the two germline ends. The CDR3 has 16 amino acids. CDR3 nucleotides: TGTGCCAGCAGCTTAGTCGTTGGGGGCGAGAACACTGAAGCTTTCTTT. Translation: CASSLVVGGENTEAFF.

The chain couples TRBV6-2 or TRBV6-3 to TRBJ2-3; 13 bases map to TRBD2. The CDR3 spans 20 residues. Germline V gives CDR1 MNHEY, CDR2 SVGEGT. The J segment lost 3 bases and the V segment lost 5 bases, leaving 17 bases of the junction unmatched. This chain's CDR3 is CASSGLAGEVGRSRTDTQYF. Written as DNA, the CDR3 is TGTGCCAGCAGTGGACTAGCGGGAGAGGTGGGAAGGTCAAGGACAGATACGCAGTATTTT.

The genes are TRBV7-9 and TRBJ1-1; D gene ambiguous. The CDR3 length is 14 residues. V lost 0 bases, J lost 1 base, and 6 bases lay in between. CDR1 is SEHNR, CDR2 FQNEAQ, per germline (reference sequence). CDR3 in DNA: TGTGCCAGCAGCTTAGCATACGGGAACACTGAAGCTTTCTTT. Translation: CASSLAYGNTEAFF.

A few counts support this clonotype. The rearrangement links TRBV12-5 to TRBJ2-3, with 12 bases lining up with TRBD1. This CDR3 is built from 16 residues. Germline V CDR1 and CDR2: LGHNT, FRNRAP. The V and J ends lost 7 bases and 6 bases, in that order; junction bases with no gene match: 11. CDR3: CASASGTGGRGDTQYF. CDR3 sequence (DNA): TGTGCTAGTGCCTCGGGGACAGGGGGCCGCGGGGATACGCAGTATTTT.

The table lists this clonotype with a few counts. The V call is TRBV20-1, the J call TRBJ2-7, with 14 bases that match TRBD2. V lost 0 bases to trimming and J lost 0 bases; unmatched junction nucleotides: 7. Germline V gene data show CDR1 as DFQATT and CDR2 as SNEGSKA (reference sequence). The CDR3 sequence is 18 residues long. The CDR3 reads CSARDLGTSGSYSYEQYF. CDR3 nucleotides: TGCAGTGCTAGAGATCTTGGGACTAGCGGGAGTTACTCCTACGAGCAGTACTTC.

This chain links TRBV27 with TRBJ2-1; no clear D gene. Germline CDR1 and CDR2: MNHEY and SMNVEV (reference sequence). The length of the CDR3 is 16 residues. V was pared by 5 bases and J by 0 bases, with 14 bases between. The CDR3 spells CASSNSLQYSYNEQFF. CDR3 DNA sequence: TGTGCCAGCAGTAATTCACTACAGTACTCCTACAATGAGCAGTTCTTC.

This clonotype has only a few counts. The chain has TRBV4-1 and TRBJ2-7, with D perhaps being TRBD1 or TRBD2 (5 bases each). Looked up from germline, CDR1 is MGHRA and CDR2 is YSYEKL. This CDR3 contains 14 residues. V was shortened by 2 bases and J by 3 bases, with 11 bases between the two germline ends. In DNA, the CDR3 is TGCGCCAGCAGCCAACAGGGAGAGGGCTACGAGCAGTACTTC. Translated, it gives CASSQQGEGYEQYF.